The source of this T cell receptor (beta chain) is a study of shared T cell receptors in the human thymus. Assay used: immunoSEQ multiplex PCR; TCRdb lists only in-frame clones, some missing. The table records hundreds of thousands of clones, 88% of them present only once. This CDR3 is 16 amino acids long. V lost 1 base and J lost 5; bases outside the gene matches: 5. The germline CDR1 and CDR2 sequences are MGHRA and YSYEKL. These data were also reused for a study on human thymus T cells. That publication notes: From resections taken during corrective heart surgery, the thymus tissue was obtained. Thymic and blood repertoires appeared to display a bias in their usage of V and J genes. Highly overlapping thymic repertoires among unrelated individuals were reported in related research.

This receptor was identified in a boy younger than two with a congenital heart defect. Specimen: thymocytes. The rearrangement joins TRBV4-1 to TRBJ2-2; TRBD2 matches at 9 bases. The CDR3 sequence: CASSQGAGGGTGELFF. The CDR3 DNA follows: TGCGCCAGCAGCCAAGGAGCGGGAGGAGGGACCGGGGAGCTGTTTTTT.